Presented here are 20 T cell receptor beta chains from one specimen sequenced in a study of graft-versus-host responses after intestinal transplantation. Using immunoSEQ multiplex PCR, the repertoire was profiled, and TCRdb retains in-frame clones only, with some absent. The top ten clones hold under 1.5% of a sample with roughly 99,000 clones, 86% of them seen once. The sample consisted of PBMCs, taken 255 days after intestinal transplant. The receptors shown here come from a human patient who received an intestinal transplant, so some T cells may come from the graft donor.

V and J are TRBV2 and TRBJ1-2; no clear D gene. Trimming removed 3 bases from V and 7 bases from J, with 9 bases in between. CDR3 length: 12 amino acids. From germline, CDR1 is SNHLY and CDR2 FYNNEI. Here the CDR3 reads CASSDNGRGYTF. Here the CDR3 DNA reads TGTGCCAGCAGTGATAATGGGCGTGGCTACACCTTC. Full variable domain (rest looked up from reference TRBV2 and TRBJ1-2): EPEVTQTPSHQVTQMGQEVILRCVPISNHLYFYWYRQILGQKVEFLVSFYNNEISEKSEIFDDQFSVERPDGSNFTLKIRSTKLEDSAMYFCASSDNGRGYTFGSGTRLTVV.

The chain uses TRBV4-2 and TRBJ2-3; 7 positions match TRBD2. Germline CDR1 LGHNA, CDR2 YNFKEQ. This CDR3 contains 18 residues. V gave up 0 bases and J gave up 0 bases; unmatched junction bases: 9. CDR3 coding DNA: TGTGCCAGCAGCCAAGACCCCGCTAGCGGCCCAAGCACAGATACGCAGTATTTT. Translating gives CASSQDPASGPSTDTQYF.

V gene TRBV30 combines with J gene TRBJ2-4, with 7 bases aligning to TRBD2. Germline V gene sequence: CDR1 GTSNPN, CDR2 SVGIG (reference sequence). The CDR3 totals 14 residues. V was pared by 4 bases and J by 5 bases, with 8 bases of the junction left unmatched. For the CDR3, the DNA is TGTGCCTGGAATGGGAGGGATCGGGAAAACATTCAGTACTTC. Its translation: CAWNGRDRENIQYF.

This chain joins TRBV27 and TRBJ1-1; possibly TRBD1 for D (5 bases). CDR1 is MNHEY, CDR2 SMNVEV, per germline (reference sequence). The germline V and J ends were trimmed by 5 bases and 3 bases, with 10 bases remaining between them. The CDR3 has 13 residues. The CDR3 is CASSTSGYTEAFF. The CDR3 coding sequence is TGTGCCAGCAGTACGTCAGGGTACACTGAAGCTTTCTTT.

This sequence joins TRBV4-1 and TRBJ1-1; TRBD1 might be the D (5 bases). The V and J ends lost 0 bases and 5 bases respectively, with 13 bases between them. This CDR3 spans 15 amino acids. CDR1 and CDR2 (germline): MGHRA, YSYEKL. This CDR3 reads CASSQEHTWGTEAFF. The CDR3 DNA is TGCGCCAGCAGCCAAGAACACACTTGGGGGACTGAAGCTTTCTTT.

The CDR3 loop reads CASSGLHGRNEAFF. The CDR3, as DNA: TGTGCCAGCAGCGGACTCCACGGACGGAACGAAGCTTTCTTT. The chain links TRBV9 to TRBJ1-1, with unresolved D. V lost 3 bases, J lost 8 bases, and 17 bases lay in between. This CDR3 contains 14 residues. The germline V gene encodes CDR1 SGDLS and CDR2 YYNGEE. The full variable domain, with the rest looked up from reference TRBV9 and TRBJ1-1, is DSGVTQTPKHLITATGQRVTLRCSPRSGDLSVYWYQQSLDQGLQFLIQYYNGEERAKGNILERFSAQQFPDLHSELNLSSLELGDSALYFCASSGLHGRNEAFFGQGTRLTVV.

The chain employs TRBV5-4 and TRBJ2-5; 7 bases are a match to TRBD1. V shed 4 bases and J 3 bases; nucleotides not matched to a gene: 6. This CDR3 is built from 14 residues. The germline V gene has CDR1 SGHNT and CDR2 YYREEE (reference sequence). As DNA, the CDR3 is TGTGCCAGCAGCGGGCCGGGACAGAAAGAGACCCAGTACTTC. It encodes CASSGPGQKETQYF.

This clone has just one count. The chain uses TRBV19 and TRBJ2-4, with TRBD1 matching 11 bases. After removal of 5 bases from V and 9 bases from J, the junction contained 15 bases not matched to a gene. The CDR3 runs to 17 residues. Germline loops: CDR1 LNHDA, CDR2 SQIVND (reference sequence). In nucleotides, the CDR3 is TGTGCCAGTAGTGCCCGGGACAGGGGGAAGTTGGGCGGCATTCAGTACTTC. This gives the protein CASSARDRGKLGGIQYF.

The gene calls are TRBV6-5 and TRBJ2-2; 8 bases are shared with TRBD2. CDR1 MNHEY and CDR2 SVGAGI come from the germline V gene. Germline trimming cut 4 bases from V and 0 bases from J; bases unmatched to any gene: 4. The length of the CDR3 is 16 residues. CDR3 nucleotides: TGTGCCAGCAGTTCAGCGGGGGCCCCGAACACCGGGGAGCTGTTTTTT. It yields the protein CASSSAGAPNTGELFF.

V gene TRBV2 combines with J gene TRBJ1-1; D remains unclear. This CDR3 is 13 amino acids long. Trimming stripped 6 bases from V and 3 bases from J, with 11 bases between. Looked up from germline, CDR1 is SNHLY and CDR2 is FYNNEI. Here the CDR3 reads CASRGGRDTEAFF. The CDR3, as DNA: TGTGCCAGCAGAGGAGGGAGGGACACTGAAGCTTTCTTT.

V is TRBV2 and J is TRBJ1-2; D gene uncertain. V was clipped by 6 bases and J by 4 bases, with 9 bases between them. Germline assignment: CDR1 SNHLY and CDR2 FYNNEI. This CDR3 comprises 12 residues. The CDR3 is CASRAPLYGYTF. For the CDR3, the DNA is TGTGCCAGCAGGGCGCCCCTCTATGGCTACACCTTC.

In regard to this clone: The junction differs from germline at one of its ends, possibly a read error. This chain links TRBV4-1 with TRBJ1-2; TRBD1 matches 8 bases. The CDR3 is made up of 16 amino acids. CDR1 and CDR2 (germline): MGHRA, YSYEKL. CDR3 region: CASSHAPGGANYGYTF. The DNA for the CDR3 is TGTGCCAGCAGCCATGCCCCAGGGGGCGCTAACTATGGCTACACCTTC.

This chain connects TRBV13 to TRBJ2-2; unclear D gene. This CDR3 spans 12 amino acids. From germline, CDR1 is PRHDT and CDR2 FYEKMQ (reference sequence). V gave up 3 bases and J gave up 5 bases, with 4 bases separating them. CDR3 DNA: TGTGCCAGCAGCTTTCAGACCGGGGAGCTGTTTTTT. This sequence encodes CASSFQTGELFF.

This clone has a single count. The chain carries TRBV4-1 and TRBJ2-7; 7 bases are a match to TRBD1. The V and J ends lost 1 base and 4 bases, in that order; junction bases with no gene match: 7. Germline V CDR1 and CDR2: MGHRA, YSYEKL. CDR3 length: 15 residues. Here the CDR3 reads CASSQGPGQRYEQYF. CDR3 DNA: TGCGCCAGCAGCCAAGGACCGGGACAGCGATACGAGCAGTACTTC.

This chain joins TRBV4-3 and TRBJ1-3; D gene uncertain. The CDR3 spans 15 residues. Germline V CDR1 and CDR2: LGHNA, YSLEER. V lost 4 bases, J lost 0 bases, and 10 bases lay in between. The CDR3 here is CASSLLPSSGNTIYF. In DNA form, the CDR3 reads TGCGCCAGCAGCCTACTACCGAGCTCTGGAAACACCATATATTTT.

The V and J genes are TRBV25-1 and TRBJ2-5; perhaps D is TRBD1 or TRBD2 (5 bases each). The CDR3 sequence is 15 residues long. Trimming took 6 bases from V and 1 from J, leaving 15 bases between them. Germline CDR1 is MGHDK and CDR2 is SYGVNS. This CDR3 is CASSRGMTAQETQYF. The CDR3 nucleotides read TGTGCCAGCAGCCGGGGCATGACAGCCCAAGAGACCCAGTACTTC.

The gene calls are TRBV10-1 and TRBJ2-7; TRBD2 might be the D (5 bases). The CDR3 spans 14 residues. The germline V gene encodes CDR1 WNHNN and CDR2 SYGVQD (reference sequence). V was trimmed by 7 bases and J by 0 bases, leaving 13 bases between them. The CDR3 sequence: CASKDYRSSYEQYV. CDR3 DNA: TGCGCCAGCAAAGACTATCGGAGCTCCTACGAGCAGTACGTC.

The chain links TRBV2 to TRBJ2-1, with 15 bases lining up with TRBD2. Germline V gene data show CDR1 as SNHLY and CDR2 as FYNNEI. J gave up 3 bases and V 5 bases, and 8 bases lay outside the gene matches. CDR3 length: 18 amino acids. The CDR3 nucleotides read TGTGCCAGCAGTTGGACTAGCGGGGGGGAAAAAGACTACAATGAGCAGTTCTTC. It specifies CASSWTSGGEKDYNEQFF.

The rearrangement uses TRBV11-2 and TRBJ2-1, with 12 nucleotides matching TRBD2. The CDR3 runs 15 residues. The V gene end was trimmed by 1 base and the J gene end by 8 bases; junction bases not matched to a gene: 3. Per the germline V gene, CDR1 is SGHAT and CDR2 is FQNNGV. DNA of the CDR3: TGTGCCAGCAGCTTAGGACTAGCGGGAGTTTATGAGCAGTTCTTC. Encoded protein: CASSLGLAGVYEQFF.

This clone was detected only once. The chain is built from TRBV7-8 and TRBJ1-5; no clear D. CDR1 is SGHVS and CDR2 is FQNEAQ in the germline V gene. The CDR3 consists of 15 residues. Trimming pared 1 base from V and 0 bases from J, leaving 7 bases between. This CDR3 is CASSLDPPSNQPQHF. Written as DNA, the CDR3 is TGTGCCAGCAGCTTAGATCCACCTAGCAATCAGCCCCAGCATTTT.